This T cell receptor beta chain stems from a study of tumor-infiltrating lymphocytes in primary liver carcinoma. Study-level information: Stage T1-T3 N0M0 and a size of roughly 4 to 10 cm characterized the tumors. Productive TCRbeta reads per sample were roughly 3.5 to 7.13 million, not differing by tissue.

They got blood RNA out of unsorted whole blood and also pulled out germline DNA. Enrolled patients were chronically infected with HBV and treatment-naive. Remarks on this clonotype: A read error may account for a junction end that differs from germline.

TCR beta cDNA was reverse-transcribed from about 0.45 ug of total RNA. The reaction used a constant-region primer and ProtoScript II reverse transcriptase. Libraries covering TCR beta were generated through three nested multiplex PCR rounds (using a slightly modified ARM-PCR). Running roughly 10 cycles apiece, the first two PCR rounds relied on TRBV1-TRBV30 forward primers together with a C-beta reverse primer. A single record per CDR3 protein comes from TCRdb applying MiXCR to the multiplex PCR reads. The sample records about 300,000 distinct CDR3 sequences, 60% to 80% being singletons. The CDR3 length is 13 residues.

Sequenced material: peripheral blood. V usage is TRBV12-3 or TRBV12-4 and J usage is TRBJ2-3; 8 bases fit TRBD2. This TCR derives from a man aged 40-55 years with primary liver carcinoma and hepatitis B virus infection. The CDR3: CASVVLAEDTQFF. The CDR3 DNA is TGTGCCAGCGTGGTACTAGCGGAAGATACGCAGTTTTTT.